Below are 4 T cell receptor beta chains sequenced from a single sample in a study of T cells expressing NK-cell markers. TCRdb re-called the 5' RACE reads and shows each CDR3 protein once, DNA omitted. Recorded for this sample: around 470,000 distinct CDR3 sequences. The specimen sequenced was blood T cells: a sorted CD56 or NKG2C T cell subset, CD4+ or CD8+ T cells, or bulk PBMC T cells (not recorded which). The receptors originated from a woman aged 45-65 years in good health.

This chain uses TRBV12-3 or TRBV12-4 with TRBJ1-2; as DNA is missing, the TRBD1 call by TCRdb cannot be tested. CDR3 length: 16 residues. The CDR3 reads CASSLGPLPDSIGYTF.

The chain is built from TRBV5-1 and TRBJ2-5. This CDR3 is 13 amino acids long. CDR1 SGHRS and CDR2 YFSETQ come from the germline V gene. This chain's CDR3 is CASRTRTQETQYF.

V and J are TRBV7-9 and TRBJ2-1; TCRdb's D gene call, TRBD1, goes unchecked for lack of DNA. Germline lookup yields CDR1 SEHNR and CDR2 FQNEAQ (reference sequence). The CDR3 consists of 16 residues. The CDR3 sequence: CASSPRTGRSRSEQFF.

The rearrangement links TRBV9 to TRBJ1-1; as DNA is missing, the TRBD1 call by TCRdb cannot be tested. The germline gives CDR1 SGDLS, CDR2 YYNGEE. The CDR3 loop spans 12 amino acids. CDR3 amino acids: CASNRDSREAFF.